This section outlines one TCR beta chain sequence together with its context. This specimen belongs to a study of technical replicates of blood from several donors. Trimming removed 7 bases from V and 6 bases from J, with 15 bases in between. Germline V lookup: CDR1 MNHNS, CDR2 SASEGT. There are 14 residues in the CDR3. Clones were read by immunoSEQ multiplex PCR, and TCRdb kept only the in-frame ones, dropping some. The data contain 75,000 to 90,000 clones, 90% to 95% of them singletons. This clonotype originated in a human donor in good health. Sequenced: T cells isolated from PBMCs. This chain links TRBV6-1 with TRBJ2-2; tentative D call: TRBD1 (6 bases). This CDR3 reads CASNREGWPGELFF. CDR3 nucleotides: TGTGCCAGCAACAGGGAAGGGTGGCCCGGGGAGCTGTTTTTT.